Below, 9 T cell receptor beta chains from the same sample are listed, as sequenced in a study of identical twins. MiXCR, run by TCRdb on the 5' RACE reads, gives a single entry per CDR3 protein. Counted here are 400,000 to 500,000 distinct CDR3 sequences, roughly 18% occurring once; the ten biggest clones make up more than 10%. Input material: naive T cells sorted from blood. The origin of the receptors is a man between 45 and 60 years old in good health.

This clonotype was detected many times. V is TRBV12-3 or TRBV12-4 and J is TRBJ2-5; a possible D gene is TRBD1 (5 bases). The ends were cut back, 4 bases at V and 2 bases at J, with 14 bases in the middle. This CDR3 is built from 15 residues. The chain's CDR3 is CASSSGFPTQETQYF. The CDR3 DNA is TGTGCCAGCAGTTCAGGGTTTCCCACACAAGAGACCCAGTACTTC.

For the CDR3, the DNA is TGTGCCACCAGCATTGACAACAGGGGCTCCTACAATGAGCAGTTCTTC. Encoded protein: CATSIDNRGSYNEQFF. V usage is TRBV15 and J usage is TRBJ2-1; 7 bases agree with TRBD1. V lost 4 bases and J lost 0; bases outside the gene matches: 6. The germline CDR1 and CDR2 sequences are LNHNV and YYDKDF (reference sequence). The CDR3 sequence is 16 residues long.

This clonotype occurred a few times. The chain employs TRBV7-6 and TRBJ2-5, with D tentatively TRBD1 or TRBD2 (5 bases each). Trimming cost V 2 bases and J 3 bases, with 16 bases left between them. Per germline, CDR1 SGHVS and CDR2 FNYEAQ. This CDR3 is built from 16 residues. The CDR3 sequence is CASSLPGPAGEETQYF. The DNA of the CDR3 is TGTGCCAGCAGCTTACCGGGGCCGGCGGGCGAAGAGACCCAGTACTTC.

This clonotype was counted only a few times. This chain uses TRBV5-1 with TRBJ2-7; the D is unclear. Trimming left V 2 bases short and J 1 base short, with 10 bases between. The germline V gene encodes CDR1 SGHRS and CDR2 YFSETQ. The CDR3 loop spans 14 amino acids. CDR3 residues: CASSFRGNSYEQYF. CDR3 DNA: TGCGCCAGCAGCTTTCGCGGAAATTCCTACGAGCAGTACTTC. Combining the CDR3 with reference TRBV5-1 and TRBJ2-7 gives the whole variable domain KAGVTQTPRYLIKTRGQQVTLSCSPISGHRSVSWYQQTPGQGLQFLFEYFSETQRNKGNFPGRFSGRQFSNSRSEMNVSTLELGDSALYLCASSFRGNSYEQYFGPGTRLTVT.

This rearrangement joins TRBV7-8 to TRBJ2-4, with a possible D match to TRBD2 (6 bases). Trimming stripped 1 base from V and 8 bases from J, with 24 bases between. The germline gives CDR1 SGHVS, CDR2 FQNEAQ. The CDR3 is 18 residues long. CDR3 residues: CASSLVLASGLREDIQYF. The CDR3 nucleotides are TGTGCCAGCAGCTTAGTGCTGGCCTCCGGGTTGAGGGAGGACATTCAGTACTTC.

In this sample, this clonotype turned up a few times. This chain links TRBV7-2 with TRBJ1-5; possible D gene TRBD1, 6 bases. Looked up from germline, CDR1 is SGHTA and CDR2 is FQGNSA. This CDR3 contains 14 residues. V gave up 0 bases and J gave up 7 bases, with 10 bases separating them. CDR3 protein: CASSLAQGHQPQHF. The CDR3 coding sequence is TGTGCCAGCAGCTTAGCTCAGGGGCACCAGCCCCAGCATTTT.

This clonotype appeared a few times. The chain has TRBV7-9 and TRBJ2-3, with D uncertain. Trimming removed 0 bases from V and 2 bases from J, with 15 bases in between. The CDR3 has 17 amino acids. Germline CDR1 and CDR2: SEHNR and FQNEAQ (reference sequence). The CDR3 region has the DNA TGTGCCAGCAGCTTAGCACGGGCGCAAGGCCCCACAGATACGCAGTATTTT. Residues: CASSLARAQGPTDTQYF. Together with reference TRBV7-9 and TRBJ2-3, the CDR3 gives the full variable domain: DTGVSQNPRHKITKRGQNVTFRCDPISEHNRLYWYRQTLGQGPEFLTYFQNEAQLEKSRLLSDRFSAERPKGSFSTLEIQRTEQGDSAMYLCASSLARAQGPTDTQYFGPGTRLTVL.

There are many counts of this clonotype. V usage is TRBV20-1 and J usage is TRBJ2-1; TRBD2 is a possible D gene (6 bases). Germline CDR1 reads DFQATT; CDR2 reads SNEGSKA (reference sequence). Trimming removed 0 bases from V and 3 bases from J, with 9 bases in between. This CDR3 has 14 amino acids. The CDR3 protein is CSARDAGGYNEQFF. For the CDR3, the DNA is TGCAGTGCTAGAGATGCCGGGGGCTACAATGAGCAGTTCTTC.

Ten or more counts support this clonotype. The J gene is TRBJ1-6, the V gene TRBV27; D unclear. The ends were cut back, 6 bases at V and 0 bases at J, with 9 bases in the middle. The V gene's germline CDR1 is MNHEY and CDR2 SMNVEV (reference sequence). The CDR3 has 15 amino acids. Here the CDR3 reads CASRNSVSYNSPLHF. The CDR3, as DNA: TGTGCCAGCAGGAACAGCGTCTCCTATAATTCACCCCTCCACTTT.